Listed here are 8 T cell receptor beta chains from one sample, sequenced in a study of T cells in Graves' hyperthyroidism and ophthalmopathy. Researchers amplified the TCR beta CDR3 regions from RNA transcripts. A set of HTBI primers served as the primers for a first-round RT-PCR of the TCR CDR3. TCRdb called the multiplex PCR reads again in MiXCR, with one record for every CDR3 protein. The sample includes 460,000 or so distinct CDR3 sequences, 13% to 15% of them seen just once. The sequenced material came from blood. All receptors come from a woman in her late teens or twenties with Graves' hyperthyroidism.

As to this clonotype: A much larger clonotype is one base distant, so this may be a read error. The chain links TRBV10-3 to TRBJ2-2; TRBD2 agrees at 13 bases. CDR1 ENHRY and CDR2 SYGVKD come from the germline V gene. The CDR3 consists of 15 residues. The CDR3 sequence: CDIMRTSGSVGELFF. The CDR3 nucleotides read TGTGACATCATGAGGACTAGCGGGAGTGTGGGGGAGCTGTTTTTT.

This clonotype was seen many times. J is TRBJ2-3 and V is TRBV3-1; tentatively, D is TRBD1 or TRBD2 (5 bases each). This CDR3 spans 15 amino acids. V gave up 1 base and J gave up 1 base, with 9 bases separating them. Germline V gene lookup returns CDR1 LGHDT and CDR2 YNNKEL (reference sequence). The chain's CDR3 is CASSQGDAGTDTQYF. As DNA, the CDR3 is TGTGCCAGCAGCCAAGGGGACGCTGGCACAGATACGCAGTATTTT.

In this sample, this clonotype turned up many times. V gene TRBV2 combines with J gene TRBJ1-1; the D gene is possibly TRBD1 (5 bases). From germline, CDR1 is SNHLY and CDR2 FYNNEI. V was trimmed by 8 bases and J by 1 base, leaving 11 bases between them. This CDR3 has 13 residues. This CDR3 is CASGRGGNTEAFF. The CDR3 DNA reads as TGTGCCAGCGGGAGGGGCGGGAACACTGAAGCTTTCTTT. Using reference TRBV2 and TRBJ1-1 for the parts outside the CDR3, the full variable domain is EPEVTQTPSHQVTQMGQEVILRCVPISNHLYFYWYRQILGQKVEFLVSFYNNEISEKSEIFDDQFSVERPDGSNFTLKIRSTKLEDSAMYFCASGRGGNTEAFFGQGTRLTVV.

Only a few counts were recorded for this clonotype. The junction shows a germline mismatch at one end, possibly a read error. CDR3: CASSLGQNIGELFF. In DNA form, the CDR3 reads TGTGCCAGCAGCCTGGGACAGAACATCGGGGAGCTGTTTTTT. V gene TRBV5-6 combines with J gene TRBJ2-2; 7 bases match TRBD1. Germline V gene sequence: CDR1 SGHDT, CDR2 YYEEEE. This CDR3 is 14 amino acids long.

The chain uses TRBV20-1 and TRBJ2-3; perhaps TRBD1 as D (6 bases). Germline loops: CDR1 DFQATT, CDR2 SNEGSKA (reference sequence). The CDR3 is made up of 13 amino acids. The CDR3 sequence is CRADRYSTDTQYF. CDR3 coding DNA: TGCAGAGCGGACAGATATAGCACAGATACGCAGTATTTT.

This clonotype was detected ten times or more. This chain connects TRBV27 to TRBJ1-2; D not certain. The CDR3 runs 14 residues. The germline V and J ends were trimmed by 5 bases and 2 bases, with 12 bases remaining between them. Looked up from germline, CDR1 is MNHEY and CDR2 is SMNVEV (reference sequence). CDR3 sequence: CASSPGGPNYGYTF. CDR3 bases: TGTGCCAGCAGTCCCGGAGGGCCCAACTATGGCTACACCTTC.

This clonotype was seen many times. J is TRBJ1-3 and V is TRBV12-3 or TRBV12-4; TRBD1 is a possible D gene (5 bases). The CDR3 consists of 15 residues. V lost 5 bases and J lost 8, with 19 bases in between. The CDR3 nucleotides are TGTGCCAGCAGTCCACGTGAGGGGCGGCGGGACACCATATATTTT. It codes for CASSPREGRRDTIYF.

This clonotype has a handful of counts. With a much larger clone just one base away, this may be a read error. The chain is built from TRBV2 and TRBJ2-1; D unresolved. The V gene's germline CDR1 is SNHLY and CDR2 FYNNEI. The CDR3 sequence is 15 residues long. CDR3 DNA: TGTGCCAGCTATGAAGGGTCCAGCTCCTACAATGAGCAGTCCTTC. This sequence encodes CASYEGSSSYNEQSF.